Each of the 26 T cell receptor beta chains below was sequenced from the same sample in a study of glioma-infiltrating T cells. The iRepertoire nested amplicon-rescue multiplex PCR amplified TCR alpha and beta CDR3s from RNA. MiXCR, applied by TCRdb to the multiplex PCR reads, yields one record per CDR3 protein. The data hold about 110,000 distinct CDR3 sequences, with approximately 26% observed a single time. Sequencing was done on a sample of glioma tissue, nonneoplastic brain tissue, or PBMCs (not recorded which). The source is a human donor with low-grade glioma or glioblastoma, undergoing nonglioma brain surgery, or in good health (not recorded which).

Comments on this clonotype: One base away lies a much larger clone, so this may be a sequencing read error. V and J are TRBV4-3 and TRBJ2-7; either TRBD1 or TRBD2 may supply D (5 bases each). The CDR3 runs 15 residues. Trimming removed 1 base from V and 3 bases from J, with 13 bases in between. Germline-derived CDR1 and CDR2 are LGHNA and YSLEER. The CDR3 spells CASSQGRGEGYEQYF. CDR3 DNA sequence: TGCGCCAGCAGCCAAGGGAGAGGGGAAGGCTACGAGCAGTACTTC.

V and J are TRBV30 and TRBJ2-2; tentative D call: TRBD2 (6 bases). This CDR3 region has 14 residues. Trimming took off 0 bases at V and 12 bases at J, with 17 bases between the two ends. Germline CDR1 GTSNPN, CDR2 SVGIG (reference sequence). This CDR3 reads CAWSVAPRDSQLFF. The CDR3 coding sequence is TGTGCCTGGAGTGTAGCCCCCCGGGACTCTCAGCTGTTTTTT.

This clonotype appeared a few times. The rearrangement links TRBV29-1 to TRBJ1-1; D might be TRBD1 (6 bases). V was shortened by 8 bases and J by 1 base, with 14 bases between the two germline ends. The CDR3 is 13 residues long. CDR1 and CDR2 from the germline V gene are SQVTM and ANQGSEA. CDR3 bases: TGCAGCCCACAGGGAATTCAGAACACTGAAGCTTTCTTT. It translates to CSPQGIQNTEAFF. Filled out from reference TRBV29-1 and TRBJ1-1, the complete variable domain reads SAVISQKPSRDICQRGTSLTIQCQVDSQVTMMFWYRQQPGQSLTLIATANQGSEATYESGFVIDKFPISRPNLTFSTLTVSNMSPEDSSIYLCSPQGIQNTEAFFGQGTRLTVV.

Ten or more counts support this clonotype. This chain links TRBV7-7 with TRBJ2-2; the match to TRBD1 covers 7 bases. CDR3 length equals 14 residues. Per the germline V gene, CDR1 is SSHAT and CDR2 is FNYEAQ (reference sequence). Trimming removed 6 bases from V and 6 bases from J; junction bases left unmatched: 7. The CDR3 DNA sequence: TGTGCCAGCAGTCGTGACAGGGCCTCCGGGGAGCTGTTTTTT. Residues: CASSRDRASGELFF.

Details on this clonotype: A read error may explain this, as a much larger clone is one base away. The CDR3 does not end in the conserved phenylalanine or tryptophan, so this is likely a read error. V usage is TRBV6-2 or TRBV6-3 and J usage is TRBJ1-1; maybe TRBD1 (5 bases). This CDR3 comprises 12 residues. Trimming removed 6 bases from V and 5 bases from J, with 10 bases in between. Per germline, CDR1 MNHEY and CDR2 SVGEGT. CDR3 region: CASSHGGTEAFY. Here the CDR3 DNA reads TGTGCCAGCAGCCACGGGGGAACTGAAGCTTTCTAT.

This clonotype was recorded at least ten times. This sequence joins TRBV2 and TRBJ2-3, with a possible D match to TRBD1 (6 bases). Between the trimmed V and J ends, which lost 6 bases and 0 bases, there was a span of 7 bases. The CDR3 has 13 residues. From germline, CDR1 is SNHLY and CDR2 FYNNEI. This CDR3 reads CASSDRSTDTQYF. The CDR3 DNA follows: TGTGCCAGCAGCGACAGGAGCACAGATACGCAGTATTTT.

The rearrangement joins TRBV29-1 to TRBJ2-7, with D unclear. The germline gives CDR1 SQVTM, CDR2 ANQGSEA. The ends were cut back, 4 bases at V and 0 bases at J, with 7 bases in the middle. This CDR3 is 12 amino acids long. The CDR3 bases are TGCAGCGTTGGTAGGGACTCCTACGAGCAGTACTTC. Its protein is CSVGRDSYEQYF.

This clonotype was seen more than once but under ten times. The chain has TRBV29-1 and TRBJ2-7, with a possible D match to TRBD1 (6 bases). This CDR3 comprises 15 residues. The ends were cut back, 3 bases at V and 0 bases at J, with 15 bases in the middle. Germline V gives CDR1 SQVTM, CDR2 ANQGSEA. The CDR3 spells CSVEGTSASSYEQYF. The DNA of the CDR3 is TGCAGCGTTGAGGGGACATCGGCTAGCTCCTACGAGCAGTACTTC.

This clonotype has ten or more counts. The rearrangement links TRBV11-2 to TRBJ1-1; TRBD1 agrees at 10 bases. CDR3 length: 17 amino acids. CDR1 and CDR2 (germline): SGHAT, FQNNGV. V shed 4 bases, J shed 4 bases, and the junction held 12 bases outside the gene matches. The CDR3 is CASSSRDRGAAATEAFF. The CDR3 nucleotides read TGTGCCAGCAGCTCCCGGGACAGGGGCGCTGCAGCCACTGAAGCTTTCTTT.

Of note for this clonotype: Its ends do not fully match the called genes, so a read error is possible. The CDR3 bases are TGCGCCAGCTACAGTGGAGCGCAGAACACTGAAACTTTCTTT. Amino acids: CASYSGAQNTETFF. This chain joins TRBV4-3 and TRBJ1-1; D not resolved. The germline V gene has CDR1 LGHNA and CDR2 YSLEER. This CDR3 has 14 residues.

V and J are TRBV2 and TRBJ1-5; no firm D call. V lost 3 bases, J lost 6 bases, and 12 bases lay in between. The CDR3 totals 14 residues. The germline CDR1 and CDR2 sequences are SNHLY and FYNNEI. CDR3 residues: CASSEGKGIQPQHF. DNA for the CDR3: TGTGCCAGCAGTGAGGGAAAGGGAATTCAGCCCCAGCATTTT.

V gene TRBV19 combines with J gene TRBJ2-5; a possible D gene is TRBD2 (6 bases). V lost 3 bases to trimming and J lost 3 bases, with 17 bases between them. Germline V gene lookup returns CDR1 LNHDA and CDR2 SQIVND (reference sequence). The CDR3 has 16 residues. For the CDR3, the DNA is TGTGCCAGTAGTATTAGGCGGGGCGTAAAGGAAGAGACCCAGTACTTC. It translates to CASSIRRGVKEETQYF.

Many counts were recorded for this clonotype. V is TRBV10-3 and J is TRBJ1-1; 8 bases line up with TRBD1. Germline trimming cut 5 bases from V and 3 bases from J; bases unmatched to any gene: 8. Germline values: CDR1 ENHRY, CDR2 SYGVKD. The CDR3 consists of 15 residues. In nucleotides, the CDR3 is TGTGCCATCAGTATACAGGGGGGGCAGGACACTGAAGCTTTCTTT. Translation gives CAISIQGGQDTEAFF.

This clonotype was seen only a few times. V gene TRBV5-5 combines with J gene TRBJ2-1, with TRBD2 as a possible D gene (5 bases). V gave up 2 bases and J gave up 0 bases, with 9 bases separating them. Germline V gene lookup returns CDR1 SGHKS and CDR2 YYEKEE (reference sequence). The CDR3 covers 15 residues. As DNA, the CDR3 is TGTGCCAGCAGCTTCTATCGGGGCTCCTACAATGAGCAGTTCTTC. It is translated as CASSFYRGSYNEQFF.

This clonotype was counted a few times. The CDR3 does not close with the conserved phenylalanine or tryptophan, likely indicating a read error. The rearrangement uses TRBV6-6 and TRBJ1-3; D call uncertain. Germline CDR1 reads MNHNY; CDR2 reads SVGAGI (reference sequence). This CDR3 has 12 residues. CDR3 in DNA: TGTGCCAGCAGAAACTCTAGAAACACCATATATTGT. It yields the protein CASRNSRNTIYC.

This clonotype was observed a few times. In DNA, the CDR3 is TGCAGTGCTAGAGCAATCGGACAGGGCCCTAGCTCTGGAAACACCATATATTTT. This gives the protein CSARAIGQGPSSGNTIYF. The chain uses TRBV20-1 and TRBJ1-3; 8 bases are shared with TRBD1. Per the germline V gene, CDR1 is DFQATT and CDR2 is SNEGSKA (reference sequence). This CDR3 region has 18 residues. The V gene end was trimmed by 1 base and the J gene end by 0 bases; junction bases not matched to a gene: 11.

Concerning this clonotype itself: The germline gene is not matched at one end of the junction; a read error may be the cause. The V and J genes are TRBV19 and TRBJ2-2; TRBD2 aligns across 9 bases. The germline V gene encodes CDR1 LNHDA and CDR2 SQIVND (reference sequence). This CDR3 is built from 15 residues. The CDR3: CASRDISGSYGELSF. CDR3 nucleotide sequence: TGTGCCAGCCGCGACATTAGCGGGAGTTACGGGGAGCTGTCTTTT.

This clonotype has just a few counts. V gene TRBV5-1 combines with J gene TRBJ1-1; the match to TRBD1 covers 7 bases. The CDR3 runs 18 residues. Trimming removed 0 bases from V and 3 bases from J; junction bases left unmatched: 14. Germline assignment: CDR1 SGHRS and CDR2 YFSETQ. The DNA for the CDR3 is TGCGCCAGCAGCTTGGTCAGGACAGGCGCCCGGGGGGACACTGAAGCTTTCTTT. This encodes CASSLVRTGARGDTEAFF.

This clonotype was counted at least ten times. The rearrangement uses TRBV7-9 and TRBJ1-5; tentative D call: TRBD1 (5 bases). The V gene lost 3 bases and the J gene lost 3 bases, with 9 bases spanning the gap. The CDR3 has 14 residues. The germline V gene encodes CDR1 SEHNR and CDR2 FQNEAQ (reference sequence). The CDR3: CASSLGGDNQPQHF. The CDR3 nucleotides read TGTGCCAGCAGCTTGGGAGGGGACAATCAGCCCCAGCATTTT.

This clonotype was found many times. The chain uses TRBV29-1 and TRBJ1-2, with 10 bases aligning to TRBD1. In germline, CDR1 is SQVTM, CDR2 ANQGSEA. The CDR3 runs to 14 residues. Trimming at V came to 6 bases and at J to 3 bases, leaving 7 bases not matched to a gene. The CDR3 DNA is TGCAGCGTCGACGGGACAGGGGAGGACTATGGCTACACCTTC. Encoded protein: CSVDGTGEDYGYTF.

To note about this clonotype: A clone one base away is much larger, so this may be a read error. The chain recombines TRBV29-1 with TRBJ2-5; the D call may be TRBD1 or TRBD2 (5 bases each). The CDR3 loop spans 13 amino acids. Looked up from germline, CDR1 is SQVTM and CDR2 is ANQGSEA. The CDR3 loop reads CSVEVGGGETRYF. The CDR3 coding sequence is TGCAGCGTTGAAGTTGGGGGTGGGGAGACCCGGTACTTC.

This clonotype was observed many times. CDR3 amino acids: CASSTPGLRQETQYF. CDR3 sequence (DNA): TGTGCCAGTAGTACCCCGGGACTACGCCAAGAGACCCAGTACTTC. The J gene is TRBJ2-5, the V gene TRBV19, with TRBD2 identical over 7 bases. Germline loops: CDR1 LNHDA, CDR2 SQIVND (reference sequence). There are 15 residues in the CDR3. Trimming removed 4 bases from V and 1 base from J; junction bases left unmatched: 6.

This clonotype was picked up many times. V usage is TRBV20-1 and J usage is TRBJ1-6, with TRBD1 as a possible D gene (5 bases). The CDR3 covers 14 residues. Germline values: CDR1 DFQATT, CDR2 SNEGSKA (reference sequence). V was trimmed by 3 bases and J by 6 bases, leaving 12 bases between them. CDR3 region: CSASSQASNSPLHF. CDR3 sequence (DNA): TGCAGTGCTAGCTCACAGGCCTCTAATTCACCCCTCCACTTT.

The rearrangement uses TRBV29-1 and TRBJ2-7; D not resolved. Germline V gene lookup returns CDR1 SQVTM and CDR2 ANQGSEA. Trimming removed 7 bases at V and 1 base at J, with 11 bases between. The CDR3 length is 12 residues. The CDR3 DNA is TGCAGCGCCCTTGATTTATCCTACGAGCAGTACTTC. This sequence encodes CSALDLSYEQYF.

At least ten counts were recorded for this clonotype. CDR3: CSASHLPGTGANYGYTF. The CDR3 bases are TGCAGTGCTAGTCATCTTCCCGGGACAGGCGCCAACTATGGCTACACCTTC. The rearrangement joins TRBV20-1 to TRBJ1-2, with TRBD1 matching over 8 bases. From germline, CDR1 is DFQATT and CDR2 SNEGSKA (reference sequence). The V and J ends lost 3 bases and 2 bases, in that order; junction bases with no gene match: 14. The CDR3 spans 17 residues.

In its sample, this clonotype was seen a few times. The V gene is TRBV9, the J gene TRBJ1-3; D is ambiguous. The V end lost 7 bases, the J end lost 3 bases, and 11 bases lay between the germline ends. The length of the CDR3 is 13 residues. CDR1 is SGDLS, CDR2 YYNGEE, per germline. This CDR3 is CASSTIGGNTIYF. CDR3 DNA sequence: TGTGCCAGCTCTACCATTGGTGGAAACACCATATATTTT.